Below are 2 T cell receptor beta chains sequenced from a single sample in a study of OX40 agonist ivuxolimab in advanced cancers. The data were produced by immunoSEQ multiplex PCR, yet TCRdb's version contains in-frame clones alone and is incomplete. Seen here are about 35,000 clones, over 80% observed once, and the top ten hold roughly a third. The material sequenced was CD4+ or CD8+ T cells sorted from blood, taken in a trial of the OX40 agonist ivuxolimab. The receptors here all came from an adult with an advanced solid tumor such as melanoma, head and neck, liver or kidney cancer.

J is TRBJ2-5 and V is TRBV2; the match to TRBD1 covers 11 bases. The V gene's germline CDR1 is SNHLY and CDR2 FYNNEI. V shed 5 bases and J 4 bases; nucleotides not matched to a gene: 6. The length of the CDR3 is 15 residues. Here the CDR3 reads CASSFGTGGGETQYF. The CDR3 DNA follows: TGTGCCAGCAGTTTTGGGACAGGGGGGGGAGAGACCCAGTACTTC.

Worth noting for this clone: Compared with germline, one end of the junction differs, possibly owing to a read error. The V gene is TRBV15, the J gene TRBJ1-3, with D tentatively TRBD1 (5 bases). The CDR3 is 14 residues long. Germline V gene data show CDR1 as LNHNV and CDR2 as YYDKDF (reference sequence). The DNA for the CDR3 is TGTGCCACCAGCAGACAGGGTGACGGAAGCACCATATATTTT. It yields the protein CATSRQGDGSTIYF.